Listed here are 26 T cell receptor beta chains from one sample, sequenced in a study of cytomegalovirus exposure and HLA in healthy donors. PCR primers comprised 60 Vbeta and 13 Jbeta primers. Measured with immunoSEQ multiplex PCR; TCRdb has only the in-frame clones, and not every one. The top ten clones hold 0.6% to 0.7% of a sample with approximately 220,000 clones, over 65% of them seen once. Specimen: PBMCs. These receptor sequences come from a man aged 18 to 29 in good health and CMV-seronegative.

The rearrangement links TRBV5-1 to TRBJ2-5, with D perhaps matching TRBD2 (6 bases). The germline V gene encodes CDR1 SGHRS and CDR2 YFSETQ. CDR3 length equals 15 residues. Trimming took off 4 bases at V and 7 bases at J, with 20 bases between the two ends. The DNA of the CDR3 is TGCGCCAGCAGCGTCATACTAACGGAGGGCGGGACCCAGTACTTC. Residues: CASSVILTEGGTQYF.

The chain recombines TRBV5-8 with TRBJ1-1, with D hard to call. Germline values: CDR1 SGHTS, CDR2 YDEGEE. Trimming took off 6 bases at V and 0 bases at J, with 12 bases between the two ends. The CDR3 spans 14 residues. The DNA for the CDR3 is TGTGCCAGCAATCGCGGCTTGATGAACACTGAAGCTTTCTTT. Encoded protein: CASNRGLMNTEAFF. The variable domain in full, completed from reference TRBV5-8 and TRBJ1-1, reads EAGVTQSPTHLIKTRGQQATLRCSPISGHTSVYWYQQALGLGLQFLLWYDEGEERNRGNFPPRFSGRQFPNYSSELNVNALELEDSALYLCASNRGLMNTEAFFGQGTRLTVV.

The chain links TRBV7-9 to TRBJ2-7; TRBD1 might be the D (9 bases). The ends were cut back, 7 bases at V and 2 bases at J, with 24 bases in the middle. The germline gives CDR1 SEHNR, CDR2 FQNEAQ (reference sequence). The CDR3 totals 17 residues. This CDR3 is CASTPTGGDRDTYEQYF. Here the CDR3 DNA reads TGTGCCAGCACCCCTACGGGGGGGGACAGGGATACCTACGAGCAGTACTTC.

V gene TRBV19 combines with J gene TRBJ1-1; tentatively, D is TRBD1 (6 bases). This CDR3 has 15 residues. CDR1 LNHDA and CDR2 SQIVND come from the germline V gene (reference sequence). Between the trimmed V and J ends, which lost 8 bases and 5 bases, there was a span of 21 bases. The CDR3 DNA sequence: TGTGCCAGTTTGATCCACCAGGGGCAAAGGACTGAAGCTTTCTTT. Its translation: CASLIHQGQRTEAFF.

The chain has TRBV11-3 and TRBJ2-3; 7 bases agree with TRBD2. Trimming removed 5 bases from V and 5 bases from J; junction bases left unmatched: 13. Germline assignment: CDR1 SGHNT and CDR2 YENEEA. The CDR3 covers 16 residues. The CDR3 loop is CASSPGRRELIDTQYF. Here the CDR3 DNA reads TGTGCCAGCAGCCCAGGGAGGCGGGAGTTGATAGATACGCAGTATTTT.

The V and J genes are TRBV10-3 and TRBJ1-5, with D possibly TRBD1 on 6 matching bases. Germline lookup yields CDR1 ENHRY and CDR2 SYGVKD. The CDR3 spans 16 residues. The ends were cut back, 10 bases at V and 2 bases at J, with 21 bases in the middle. The CDR3 DNA follows: TGTGCCACCGGAATGGGGGCGAACACGGGCAATCAGCCCCAGCATTTT. Translating it yields CATGMGANTGNQPQHF.

The chain carries TRBV11-2 and TRBJ1-2; D gene unclear. Between the trimmed V and J ends, which lost 0 bases and 1 base, there was a span of 3 bases. The CDR3 covers 13 residues. Germline V lookup: CDR1 SGHAT, CDR2 FQNNGV. For the CDR3, the DNA is TGTGCCAGCAGCTTAGACAGTAACTATGGCTACACCTTC. Its protein product is CASSLDSNYGYTF.

This rearrangement joins TRBV27 to TRBJ1-6; D ambiguous. This CDR3 contains 14 residues. V lost 4 bases and J 6 bases, leaving 10 bases between the germline ends. Germline CDR1 is MNHEY and CDR2 is SMNVEV (reference sequence). The CDR3 DNA reads TGTGCCAGCAGTTCTCCGAGCATTAATTCACCCCTCCACTTT. It codes for CASSSPSINSPLHF.

The chain employs TRBV6-6 and TRBJ2-7; the match to TRBD1 covers 11 bases. The CDR3 covers 15 residues. After removal of 6 bases from V and 2 bases from J, the junction contained 6 bases not matched to a gene. CDR1 MNHNY and CDR2 SVGAGI come from the germline V gene (reference sequence). The CDR3 loop is CASSPQDRGPYEQYF. For the CDR3, the DNA is TGTGCCAGCAGCCCTCAGGACAGGGGGCCCTACGAGCAGTACTTC.

In DNA, the CDR3 is TGTGCCAGCAGCTACCACTCGGATACGCAGTATTTT. It is translated as CASSYHSDTQYF. This chain uses TRBV9 with TRBJ2-3, with D hard to call. With 4 bases removed from V and 6 bases from J, the gap between germline ends came to 9 bases. The CDR3 has 12 residues. The germline V gene has CDR1 SGDLS and CDR2 YYNGEE.

This sequence joins TRBV4-1 and TRBJ2-1; 8 bases match TRBD2. CDR3 length: 15 residues. The J segment lost 8 bases and the V segment lost 4 bases, leaving 10 bases of the junction unmatched. The germline gives CDR1 MGHRA, CDR2 YSYEKL. In DNA form, the CDR3 reads TGCGCCAGCAGCCCCCACAGCGGGAGCGTCCATGAGCAGTTCTTC. Its translation: CASSPHSGSVHEQFF.

The chain joins TRBV29-1 to TRBJ1-2; the match to TRBD1 covers 7 bases. CDR3 length: 13 residues. CDR1 is SQVTM and CDR2 is ANQGSEA in the germline V gene. V lost 5 bases to trimming and J lost 5 bases; unmatched junction nucleotides: 8. The CDR3 region has the DNA TGCAGCGTTTTACAGGGGATCGATTATGGCTACACCTTC. This gives the protein CSVLQGIDYGYTF.

The V and J genes are TRBV7-2 and TRBJ2-7, with 10 bases matching TRBD2. The CDR3 covers 15 residues. J gave up 0 bases and V 7 bases, and 6 bases lay outside the gene matches. Germline-derived CDR1 and CDR2 are SGHTA and FQGNSA. CDR3 protein: CASIGLAASSYEQYF. As DNA, the CDR3 is TGTGCCAGCATAGGACTAGCGGCCAGCTCCTACGAGCAGTACTTC.

The chain uses TRBV19 and TRBJ2-7, with 8 bases identical to TRBD1. The CDR3 consists of 14 residues. Losses at the gene ends were 3 bases for V and 4 bases for J; bases not matched to a gene: 5. Germline V lookup: CDR1 LNHDA, CDR2 SQIVND (reference sequence). The CDR3, as DNA: TGTGCCAGTAGTATGTCGACAGGGGCGTACGAGCAGTACTTC. Translated, it gives CASSMSTGAYEQYF.

Remarks on this clone: The same CDR3 can be traced to other DNA sequences in this sample. The chain uses TRBV9 and TRBJ1-3; 8 bases fit TRBD1. V dropped 3 bases and J dropped 3; count of bases not matched to a gene: 5. CDR1 and CDR2 (germline): SGDLS, YYNGEE. This CDR3 comprises 15 residues. The CDR3 region is CASSAGQGGGNTIYF. As DNA, the CDR3 is TGTGCCAGCAGCGCAGGACAGGGCGGTGGAAACACCATATATTTT.

This chain joins TRBV7-9 and TRBJ2-7, with D possibly TRBD1 on 6 matching bases. Germline CDR1 reads SEHNR; CDR2 reads FQNEAQ (reference sequence). The CDR3 is 12 residues long. V was pared by 10 bases and J by 3 bases, with 13 bases between. The chain's CDR3 is CAIWTDHYEQYF. In DNA form, the CDR3 reads TGTGCCATATGGACAGACCACTACGAGCAGTACTTC.

This chain joins TRBV11-1 and TRBJ2-5, with 10 bases that match TRBD2. Germline loops: CDR1 SGHAT, CDR2 FQDESV (reference sequence). This CDR3 is built from 16 residues. After removal of 2 bases from V and 1 base from J, the junction contained 4 bases not matched to a gene. The CDR3 here is CASSLIAGGVQETQYF. CDR3 sequence (DNA): TGTGCCAGCAGCTTAATAGCGGGAGGAGTCCAAGAGACCCAGTACTTC.

The chain carries TRBV2 and TRBJ1-1, with D possibly matching TRBD1 (6 bases). The V end was cut by 6 bases, the J end by 4 bases, with 15 bases between. Germline loops: CDR1 SNHLY, CDR2 FYNNEI. The CDR3 loop spans 14 amino acids. Written as DNA, the CDR3 is TGTGCCAGCAGCCCACAGGGTGAGGTCACTGAAGCTTTCTTT. Its protein product is CASSPQGEVTEAFF.

This clone was seen a few times. V gene TRBV10-2 combines with J gene TRBJ1-2; possibly TRBD1 for D (5 bases). V shed 3 bases and J shed 5 bases, with 13 bases lying between them. This CDR3 contains 14 residues. CDR1 WSHSY and CDR2 SAAADI come from the germline V gene. CDR3 DNA: TGCGCCAGCAGTGAACCAACACGGGGGTATGGCTACACCTTC. Translated: CASSEPTRGYGYTF.

The rearrangement uses TRBV2 and TRBJ1-2; D is uncertain. Trimming pared 1 base from V and 3 bases from J, leaving 6 bases between. The CDR3 has 13 residues. The V gene's germline CDR1 is SNHLY and CDR2 FYNNEI. The CDR3 spells CASSEGQDYGYTF. CDR3 nucleotide sequence: TGTGCCAGCAGTGAAGGGCAGGACTATGGCTACACCTTC.

The chain carries TRBV27 and TRBJ1-2; TRBD1 matches 8 bases. Germline V gene sequence: CDR1 MNHEY, CDR2 SMNVEV (reference sequence). The CDR3 has 15 amino acids. V gave up 8 bases and J gave up 2 bases; unmatched junction bases: 10. The CDR3 region is CASGYSTGVNYGYTF. Here the CDR3 DNA reads TGTGCCAGCGGTTACTCGACAGGGGTGAACTATGGCTACACCTTC.

The chain combines TRBV9 with TRBJ1-3; no clear D gene. V was shortened by 0 bases and J by 1 base, with 8 bases between the two germline ends. The CDR3 extends over 15 amino acids. From germline, CDR1 is SGDLS and CDR2 YYNGEE. The CDR3 DNA reads as TGTGCCAGCAGCGTAGGCGGAGAATCTGGAAACACCATATATTTT. This translates into CASSVGGESGNTIYF.

This clone was observed a few times. The chain recombines TRBV7-9 with TRBJ1-1; the D gene is possibly TRBD1 (5 bases). The CDR3 has 13 residues. The germline V gene has CDR1 SEHNR and CDR2 FQNEAQ (reference sequence). Trimming left V 6 bases short and J 5 bases short, with 13 bases between. As DNA, the CDR3 is TGTGCCAGCAGGGTGACAGCATCGACTGAAGCTTTCTTT. It yields the protein CASRVTASTEAFF.

CDR3 DNA: TGCGCCAGCAGAGCTGCGGGATACAATCAGCCCCAGCATTTT. Translation gives CASRAAGYNQPQHF. The chain employs TRBV10-2 and TRBJ1-5, with no clear D. Germline CDR1 and CDR2: WSHSY and SAAADI. V was pared by 6 bases and J by 3 bases, with 12 bases between. This CDR3 has 14 amino acids.

The rearrangement uses TRBV7-9 and TRBJ2-7, with 7 bases that match TRBD2. Germline V CDR1 and CDR2: SEHNR, FQNEAQ (reference sequence). V was pared by 3 bases and J by 3 bases, with 11 bases of the junction left unmatched. This CDR3 contains 16 residues. The CDR3 DNA is TGTGCCAGCAGCTTGGGTGGGACTACCTCCCTCTACGAGCAGTACTTC. Amino acids: CASSLGGTTSLYEQYF.

V gene TRBV7-9 combines with J gene TRBJ2-2; TRBD2 aligns across 8 bases. The CDR3 is 14 residues long. J gave up 4 bases and V 11 bases, and 9 bases lay outside the gene matches. CDR1 is SEHNR, CDR2 FQNEAQ, per germline (reference sequence). CDR3 nucleotide sequence: TGTGCCCCTGAAACCCGGGGGGGCACCGGGGAGCTGTTTTTT. This codes for CAPETRGGTGELFF.